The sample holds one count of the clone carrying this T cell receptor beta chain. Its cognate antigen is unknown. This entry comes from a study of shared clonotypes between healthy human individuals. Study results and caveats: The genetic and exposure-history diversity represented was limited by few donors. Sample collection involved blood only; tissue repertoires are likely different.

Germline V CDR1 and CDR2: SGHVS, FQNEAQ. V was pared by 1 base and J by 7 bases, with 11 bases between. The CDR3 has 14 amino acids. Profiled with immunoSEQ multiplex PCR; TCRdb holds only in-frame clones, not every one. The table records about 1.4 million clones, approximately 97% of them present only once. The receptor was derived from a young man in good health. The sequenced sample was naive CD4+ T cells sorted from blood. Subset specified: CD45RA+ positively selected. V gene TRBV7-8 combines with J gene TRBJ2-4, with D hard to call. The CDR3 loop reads CASSLGQRSNIQYF. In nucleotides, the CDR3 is TGTGCCAGCAGCTTAGGGCAACGTAGCAACATTCAGTACTTC. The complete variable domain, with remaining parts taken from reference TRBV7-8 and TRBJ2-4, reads GAGVSQSPRYKVAKRGQDVALRCDPISGHVSLFWYQQALGQGPEFLTYFQNEAQLDKSGLPSDRFFAERPEGSVSTLKIQRTQQEDSAVYLCASSLGQRSNIQYFGAGTRLSVL.